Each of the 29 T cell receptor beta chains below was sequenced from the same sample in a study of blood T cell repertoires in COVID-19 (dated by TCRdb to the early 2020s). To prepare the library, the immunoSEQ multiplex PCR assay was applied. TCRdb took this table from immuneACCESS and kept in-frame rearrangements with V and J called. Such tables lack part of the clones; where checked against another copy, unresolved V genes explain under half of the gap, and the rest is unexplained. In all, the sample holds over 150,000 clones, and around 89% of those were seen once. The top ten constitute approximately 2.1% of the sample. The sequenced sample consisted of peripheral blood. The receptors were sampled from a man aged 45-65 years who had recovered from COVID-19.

In nucleotides, the CDR3 is TGTGCCAGCAGGGGGGCCCTGAACACTGAAGCTTTCTTT. Translated: CASRGALNTEAFF. The chain couples TRBV6-6 to TRBJ1-1; maybe TRBD1 (6 bases). Trimming took 6 bases from V and 0 from J, leaving 8 bases between them. Per the germline V gene, CDR1 is MNHNY and CDR2 is SVGAGI (reference sequence). The CDR3 spans 13 residues.

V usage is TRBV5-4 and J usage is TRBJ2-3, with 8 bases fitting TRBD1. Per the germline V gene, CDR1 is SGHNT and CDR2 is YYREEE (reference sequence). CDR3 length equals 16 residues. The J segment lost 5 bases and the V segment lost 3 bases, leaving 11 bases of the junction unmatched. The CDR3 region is CASSSRTGSSKDTQYF. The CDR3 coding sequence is TGTGCCAGCAGCTCCAGGACAGGGAGTTCGAAAGATACGCAGTATTTT.

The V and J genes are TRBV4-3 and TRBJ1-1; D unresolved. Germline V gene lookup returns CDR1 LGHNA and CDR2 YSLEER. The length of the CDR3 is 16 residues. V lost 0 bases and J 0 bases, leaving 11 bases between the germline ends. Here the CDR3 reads CASSQDLMSLNTEAFF. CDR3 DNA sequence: TGCGCCAGCAGCCAAGATTTGATGAGCCTGAACACTGAAGCTTTCTTT.

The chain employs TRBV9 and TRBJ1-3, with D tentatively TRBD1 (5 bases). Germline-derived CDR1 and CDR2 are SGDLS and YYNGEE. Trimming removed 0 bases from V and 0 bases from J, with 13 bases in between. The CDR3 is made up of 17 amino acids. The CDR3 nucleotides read TGTGCCAGCAGCGTAGAGACAGCTAGTTACTCTGGAAACACCATATATTTT. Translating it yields CASSVETASYSGNTIYF.

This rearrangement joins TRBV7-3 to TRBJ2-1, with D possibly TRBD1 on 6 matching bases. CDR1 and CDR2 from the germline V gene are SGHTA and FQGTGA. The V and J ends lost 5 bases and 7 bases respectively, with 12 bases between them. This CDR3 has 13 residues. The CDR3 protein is CASSQGPQNEQFF. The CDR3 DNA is TGTGCCAGCAGCCAGGGGCCCCAAAATGAGCAGTTCTTC.

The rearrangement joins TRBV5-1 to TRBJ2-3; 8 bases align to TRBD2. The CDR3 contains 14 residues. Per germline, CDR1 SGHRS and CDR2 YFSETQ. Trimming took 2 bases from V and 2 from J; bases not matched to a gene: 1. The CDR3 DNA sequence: TGCGCCAGCAGCTTAGCGGGGGACACAGATACGCAGTATTTT. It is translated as CASSLAGDTDTQYF. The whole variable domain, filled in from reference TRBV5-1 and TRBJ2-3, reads KAGVTQTPRYLIKTRGQQVTLSCSPISGHRSVSWYQQTPGQGLQFLFEYFSETQRNKGNFPGRFSGRQFSNSRSEMNVSTLELGDSALYLCASSLAGDTDTQYFGPGTRLTVL.

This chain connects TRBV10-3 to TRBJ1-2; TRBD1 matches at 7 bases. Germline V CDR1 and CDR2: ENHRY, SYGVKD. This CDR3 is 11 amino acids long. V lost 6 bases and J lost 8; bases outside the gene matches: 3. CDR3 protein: CAIRTGKGYTF. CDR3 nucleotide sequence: TGTGCCATCAGGACAGGGAAGGGCTACACCTTC.

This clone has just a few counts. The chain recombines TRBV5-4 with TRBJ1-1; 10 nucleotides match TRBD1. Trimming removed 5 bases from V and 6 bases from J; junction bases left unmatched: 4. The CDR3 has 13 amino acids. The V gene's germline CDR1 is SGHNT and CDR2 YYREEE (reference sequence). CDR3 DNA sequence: TGTGCCAGCAGGCGAGGACAGGGGGCTGAAGCTTTCTTT. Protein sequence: CASRRGQGAEAFF.

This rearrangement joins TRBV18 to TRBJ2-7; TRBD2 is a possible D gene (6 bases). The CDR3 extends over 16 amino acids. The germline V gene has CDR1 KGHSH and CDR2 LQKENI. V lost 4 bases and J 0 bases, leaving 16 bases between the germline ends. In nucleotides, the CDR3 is TGTGCCAGCTCACGGCTCCCGCGGGACGCCTCCTACGAGCAGTACTTC. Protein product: CASSRLPRDASYEQYF. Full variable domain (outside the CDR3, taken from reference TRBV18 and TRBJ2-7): NAGVMQNPRHLVRRRGQEARLRCSPMKGHSHVYWYRQLPEEGLKFMVYLQKENIIDESGMPKERFSAEFPKEGPSILRIQQVVRGDSAAYFCASSRLPRDASYEQYFGPGTRLTVT.

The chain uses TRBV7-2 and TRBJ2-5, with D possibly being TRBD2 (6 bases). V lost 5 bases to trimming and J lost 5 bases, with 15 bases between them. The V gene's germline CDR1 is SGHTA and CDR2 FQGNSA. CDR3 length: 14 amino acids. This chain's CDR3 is CASSRDSRRETQYF. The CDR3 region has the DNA TGTGCCAGCAGCCGGGACTCCCGACGGGAGACCCAGTACTTC.

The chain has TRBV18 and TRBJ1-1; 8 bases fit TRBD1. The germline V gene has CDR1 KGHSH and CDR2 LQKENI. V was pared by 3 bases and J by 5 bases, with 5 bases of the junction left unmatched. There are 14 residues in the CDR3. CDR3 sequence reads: CASSPDRGGTEAFF. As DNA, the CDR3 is TGTGCCAGCTCACCCGACAGGGGTGGGACTGAAGCTTTCTTT. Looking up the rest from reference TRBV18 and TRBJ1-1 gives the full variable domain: NAGVMQNPRHLVRRRGQEARLRCSPMKGHSHVYWYRQLPEEGLKFMVYLQKENIIDESGMPKERFSAEFPKEGPSILRIQQVVRGDSAAYFCASSPDRGGTEAFFGQGTRLTVV.

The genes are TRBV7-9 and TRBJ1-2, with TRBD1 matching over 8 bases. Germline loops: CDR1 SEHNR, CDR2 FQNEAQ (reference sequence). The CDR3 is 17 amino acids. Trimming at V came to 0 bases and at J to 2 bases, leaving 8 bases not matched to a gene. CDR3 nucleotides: TGTGCCAGCAGCTTAGCGGATGATACAGGGGGAAACTATGGCTACACCTTC. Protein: CASSLADDTGGNYGYTF.

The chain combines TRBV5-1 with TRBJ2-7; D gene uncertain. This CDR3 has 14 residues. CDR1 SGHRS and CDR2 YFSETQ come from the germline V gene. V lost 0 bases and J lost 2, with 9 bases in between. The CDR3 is CASSLGQAPYEQYF. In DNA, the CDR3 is TGCGCCAGCAGCTTGGGGCAGGCGCCCTACGAGCAGTACTTC.

The CDR3 sequence is CASSYGLSSYEQYF. CDR3 in DNA: TGTGCCAGCAGTTACGGACTTAGCTCCTACGAGCAGTACTTC. This chain links TRBV27 with TRBJ2-7; D is perhaps TRBD2 (5 bases). V lost 4 bases and J 0 bases, leaving 10 bases between the germline ends. The CDR3 is 14 amino acids. Germline V lookup: CDR1 MNHEY, CDR2 SMNVEV (reference sequence).

CDR3 nucleotide sequence: TGTGCCAGCAGCTTCAGGCAGGGAAACTGGGGGGAGCTGTTTTTT. Encoded protein: CASSFRQGNWGELFF. The chain uses TRBV11-3 and TRBJ2-2; TRBD1 might be the D (5 bases). This CDR3 is built from 15 residues. Trimming took off 3 bases at V and 8 bases at J, with 16 bases between the two ends. Germline CDR1 SGHNT, CDR2 YENEEA.

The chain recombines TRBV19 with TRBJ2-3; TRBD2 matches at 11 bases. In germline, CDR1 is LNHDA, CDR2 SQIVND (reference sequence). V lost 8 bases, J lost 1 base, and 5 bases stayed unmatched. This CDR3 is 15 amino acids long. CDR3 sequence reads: CASAGTSGRTDTQYF. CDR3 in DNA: TGTGCCAGTGCCGGGACTAGCGGTCGCACAGATACGCAGTATTTT.

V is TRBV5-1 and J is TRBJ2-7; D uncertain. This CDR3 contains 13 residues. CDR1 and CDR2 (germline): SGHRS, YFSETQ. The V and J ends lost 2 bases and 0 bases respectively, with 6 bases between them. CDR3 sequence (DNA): TGCGCCAGCAGCTTAAGTAGCTCCTACGAGCAGTACTTC. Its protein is CASSLSSSYEQYF. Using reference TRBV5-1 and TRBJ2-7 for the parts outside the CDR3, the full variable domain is KAGVTQTPRYLIKTRGQQVTLSCSPISGHRSVSWYQQTPGQGLQFLFEYFSETQRNKGNFPGRFSGRQFSNSRSEMNVSTLELGDSALYLCASSLSSSYEQYFGPGTRLTVT.

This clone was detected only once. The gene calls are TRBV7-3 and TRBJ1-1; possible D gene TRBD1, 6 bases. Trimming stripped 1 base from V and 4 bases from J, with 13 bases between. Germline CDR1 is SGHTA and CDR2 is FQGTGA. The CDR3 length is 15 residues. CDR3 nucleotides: TGTGCCAGCAGCTTAATGGGGGCCTTGGGCACTGAAGCTTTCTTT. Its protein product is CASSLMGALGTEAFF.

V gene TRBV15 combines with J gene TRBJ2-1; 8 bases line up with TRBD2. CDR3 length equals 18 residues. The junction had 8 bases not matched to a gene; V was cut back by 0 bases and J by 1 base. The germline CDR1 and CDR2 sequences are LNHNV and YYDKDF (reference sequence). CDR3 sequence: CATSRDVGGLGSYNEQFF. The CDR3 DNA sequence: TGTGCCACCAGCAGAGACGTCGGGGGACTAGGTTCCTACAATGAGCAGTTCTTC.

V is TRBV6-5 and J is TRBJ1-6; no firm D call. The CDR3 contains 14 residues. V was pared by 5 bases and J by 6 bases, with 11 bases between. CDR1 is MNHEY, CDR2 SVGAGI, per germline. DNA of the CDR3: TGTGCCAGCAGTCCCCTCGCGGGTAATTCACCCCTCCACTTT. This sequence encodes CASSPLAGNSPLHF.

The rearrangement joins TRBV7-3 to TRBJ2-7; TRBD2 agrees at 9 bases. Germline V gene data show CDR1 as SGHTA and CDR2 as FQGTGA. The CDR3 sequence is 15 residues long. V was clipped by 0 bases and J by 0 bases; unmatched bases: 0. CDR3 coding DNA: TGTGCCAGCAGCTTAACTAGCGGGAGCTCCTACGAGCAGTACTTC. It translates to CASSLTSGSSYEQYF.

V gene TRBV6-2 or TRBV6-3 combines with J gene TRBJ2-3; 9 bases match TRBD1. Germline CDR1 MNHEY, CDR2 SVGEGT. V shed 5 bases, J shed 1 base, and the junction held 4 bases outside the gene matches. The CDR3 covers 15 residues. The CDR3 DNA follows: TGTGCCAGCAGTGCGGGACAGGGACGCACAGATACGCAGTATTTT. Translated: CASSAGQGRTDTQYF.

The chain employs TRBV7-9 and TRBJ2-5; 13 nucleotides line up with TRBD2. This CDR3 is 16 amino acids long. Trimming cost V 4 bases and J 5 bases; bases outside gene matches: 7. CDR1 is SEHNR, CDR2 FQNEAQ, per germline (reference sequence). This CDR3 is CASSYGLAGVWETQYF. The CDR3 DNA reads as TGTGCCAGCAGCTACGGACTAGCGGGAGTGTGGGAGACCCAGTACTTC.

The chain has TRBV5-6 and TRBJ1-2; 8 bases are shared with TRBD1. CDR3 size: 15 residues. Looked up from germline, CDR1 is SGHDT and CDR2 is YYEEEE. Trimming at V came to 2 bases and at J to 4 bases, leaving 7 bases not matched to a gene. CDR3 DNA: TGTGCCAGCAGCTTACCAGGGGGCGTTGGCTATGGCTACACCTTC. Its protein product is CASSLPGGVGYGYTF. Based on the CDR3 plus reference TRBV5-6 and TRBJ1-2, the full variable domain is DAGVTQSPTHLIKTRGQQVTLRCSPKSGHDTVSWYQQALGQGPQFIFQYYEEEERQRGNFPDRFSGHQFPNYSSELNVNALLLGDSALYLCASSLPGGVGYGYTFGSGTRLTVV.

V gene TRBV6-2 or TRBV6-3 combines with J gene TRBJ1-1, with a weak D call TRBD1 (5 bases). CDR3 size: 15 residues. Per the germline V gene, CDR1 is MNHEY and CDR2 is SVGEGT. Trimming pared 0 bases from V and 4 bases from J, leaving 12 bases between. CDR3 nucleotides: TGTGCCAGCAGTTACTCCTTTACAGGAGCCACTGAAGCTTTCTTT. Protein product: CASSYSFTGATEAFF.

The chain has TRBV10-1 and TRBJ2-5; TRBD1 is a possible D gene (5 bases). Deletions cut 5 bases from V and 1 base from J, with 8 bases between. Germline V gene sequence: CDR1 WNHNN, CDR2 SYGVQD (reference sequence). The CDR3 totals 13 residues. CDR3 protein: CASSLDSQETQYF. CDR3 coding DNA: TGCGCCAGCAGTTTAGACAGCCAAGAGACCCAGTACTTC.

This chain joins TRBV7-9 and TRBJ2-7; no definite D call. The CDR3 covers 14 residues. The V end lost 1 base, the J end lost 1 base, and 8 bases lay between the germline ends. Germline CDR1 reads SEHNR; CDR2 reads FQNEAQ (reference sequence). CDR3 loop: CASSLGAPSYEQYF. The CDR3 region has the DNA TGTGCCAGCAGCTTAGGGGCCCCGTCCTACGAGCAGTACTTC.

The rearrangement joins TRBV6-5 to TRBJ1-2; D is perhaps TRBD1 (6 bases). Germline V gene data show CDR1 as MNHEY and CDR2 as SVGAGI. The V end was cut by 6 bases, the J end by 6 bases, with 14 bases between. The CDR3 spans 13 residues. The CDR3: CASRKTGGDGYTF. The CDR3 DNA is TGTGCCAGCAGGAAGACAGGAGGCGATGGCTACACCTTC.

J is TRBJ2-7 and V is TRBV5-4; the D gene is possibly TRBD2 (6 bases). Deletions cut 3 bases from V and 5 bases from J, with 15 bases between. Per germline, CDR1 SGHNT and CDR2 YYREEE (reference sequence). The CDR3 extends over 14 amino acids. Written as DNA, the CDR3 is TGTGCCAGCAGCTCGGGACTGCAACCTAACGAGCAGTACTTC. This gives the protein CASSSGLQPNEQYF.